What follows is one T cell receptor beta chain and its context. Antigen unknown. The record originates from a study of T cell responses to AZD1222 COVID-19 vaccine. This table comes from immunoSEQ multiplex PCR, and its TCRdb copy is limited to in-frame clones, with some not included. The repertoire has fewer than 40,000 clones, 88% of them found once; the top ten carry 26%. Findings and caveats of the study: At 160-218 and 743-854, vaccine-associated CD4 TCRs were dominant, and they spanned spike. The study reported that nearly half of spike-specific TCRs target unmutated variant regions. Donor demographics were predominantly white British with a female majority; clonal diversity may be underestimated. Sampling that yielded the repertoires occurred only after the peak T cell response.

Germline V gene sequence: CDR1 MDHEN, CDR2 SYDVKM. The CDR3 contains 13 residues. V shed 2 bases and J shed 0 bases, with 4 bases lying between them. The TCR comes from an adult who received the MenACWY meningococcal vaccine as a control. The rearrangement joins TRBV28 to TRBJ1-1; D is unclear. The source was peripheral blood, collected 28 days after the second dose of the MenACWY control vaccine. The CDR3 DNA reads as TGTGCCAGCAGTTTACCAATGAACACTGAAGCTTTCTTT. Protein sequence: CASSLPMNTEAFF. Variable domain in full (rest from reference TRBV28 and TRBJ1-1): DVKVTQSSRYLVKRTGEKVFLECVQDMDHENMFWYRQDPGLGLRLIYFSYDVKMKEKGDIPEGYSVSREKKERFSLILESASTNQTSMYLCASSLPMNTEAFFGQGTRLTVV.